Described below is a single T cell receptor beta chain sequence and its context. Its antigen remains unidentified. These data originate in a study of T-cell reconstitution after alpha-beta-depleted transplantation in children. Study-level findings and limits: A year had passed since transplant, and T-cell counts and diversity by then came mostly from newly produced T cells. TCRbeta diversity was high at day 60 in some patients (a result of surviving recipient T cells and thymic progenitors).

Unique molecular identifiers were incorporated during preparation of the TCRbeta library. TCRdb redid the calling of the PCR reads with MiXCR, one entry per CDR3 protein. This sample has some 180,000 distinct CDR3 sequences, with approximately 7% found just once. Deletions cut 6 bases from V and 7 bases from J, with 10 bases between. This CDR3 region has 13 residues. The clonotype originates from a boy aged 2 to 10 with acute lymphoblastic leukemia, due to receive a stem cell transplant. The sample in question was PBMCs, obtained before TCRalphabeta/CD19-depleted stem cell transplant. V is TRBV12-3 or TRBV12-4 and J is TRBJ1-6; D ambiguous. In DNA, the CDR3 is TGTGCCAGCAGGCGCCCGGGGAATTCACCCCTCCACTTT. Its protein is CASRRPGNSPLHF.